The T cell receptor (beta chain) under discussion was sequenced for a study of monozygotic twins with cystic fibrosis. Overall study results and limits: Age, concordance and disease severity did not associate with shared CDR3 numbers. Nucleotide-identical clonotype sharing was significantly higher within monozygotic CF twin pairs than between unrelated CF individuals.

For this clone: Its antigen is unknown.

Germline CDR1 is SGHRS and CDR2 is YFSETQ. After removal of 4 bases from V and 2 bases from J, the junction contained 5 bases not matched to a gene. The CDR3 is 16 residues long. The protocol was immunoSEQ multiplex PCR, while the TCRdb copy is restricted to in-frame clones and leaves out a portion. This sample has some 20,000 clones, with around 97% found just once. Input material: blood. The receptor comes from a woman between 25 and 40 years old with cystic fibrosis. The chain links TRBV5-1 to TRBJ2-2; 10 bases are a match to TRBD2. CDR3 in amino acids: CASSPGLAVNTGELFF. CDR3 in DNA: TGCGCCAGCAGCCCCGGACTAGCGGTTAACACCGGGGAGCTGTTTTTT.